Listed below are T cell receptor beta chains from one sample, sequenced in a study of cytomegalovirus exposure and HLA in healthy donors. Repertoires were generated with immunoSEQ multiplex PCR, while TCRdb's copy carries only in-frame clones and drops some. This sample has about 120,000 clones; roughly 80% occur once, and the top ten carry roughly 2.5%. Input material: PBMCs. The receptors were gathered from a woman aged 40 to 50 in good health and CMV-seropositive. The conserved cysteine and the conserved F or W are not part of the CDR3 here.

v_gene,j_gene,CDR3aa
TRBV13,TRBJ2-1,ASSINSDYSYNEQF
TRBV19,TRBJ1-2,ASSRRNYGYT
TRBV7-9,TRBJ1-2,ASSSTGQGGYT
TRBV7-8,TRBJ2-5,ASSFKETQY
TRBV7-2,TRBJ1-1,ASSPAGPMNTEAF
TRBV6-4,TRBJ2-1,ASSASTGHNEQF
TRBV5-1,TRBJ2-7,ASSPRLAGSSYEQY
TRBV6-1,TRBJ2-7,ASNERGQGLYEQY
TRBV6-1,TRBJ2-1,ASGQGDEQF
TRBV5-1,TRBJ2-7,ASSVQGIAPTYEQY
TRBV19,TRBJ1-5,ASTVLGGALGPQH
TRBV6-5,TRBJ1-1,ASRGDRGRERAF
TRBV7-9,TRBJ2-3,ASSVWTSGSISDTQY
TRBV5-5,TRBJ2-7,ASSGAAGGLLEQY
TRBV6-6,TRBJ1-2,ASSSRTGGYGYT
TRBV29-1,TRBJ1-5,SVRGLDQPQH
TRBV9,TRBJ2-2,ASSVYGTPRELF
TRBV7-9,TRBJ1-2,ASSLREVDYGYT
TRBV2,TRBJ1-4,ASSEGGGNEKLF
TRBV9,TRBJ2-1,ASSPWDFPNEQF
TRBV19,TRBJ2-1,ASSIIQRGGHNEQF
TRBV5-1,TRBJ2-7,ASSPGGTAYEQY
TRBV9,TRBJ1-2,ASSFHLGRGAPNYGYT
TRBV5-4,TRBJ2-7,ASSSRGSEQY
TRBV7-8,TRBJ2-7,ASSLNFGWGAYEQY
TRBV5-6,TRBJ2-1,ASSLNPSSYNEQF
TRBV19,TRBJ2-7,ASSNRAGSYEQY
TRBV10-1,TRBJ2-7,ARGPDRGEGEQY
TRBV7-2,TRBJ2-5,ASTRSRGGEETQY
TRBV7-2,TRBJ2-2,ASSLSRVGAGELF
TRBV5-4,TRBJ2-1,ASSLASGTRSPNEQF
TRBV2,TRBJ1-1,ASSEGRNTEAF
TRBV12-5,TRBJ2-1,ASGSASGDLYNEQF
TRBV6-4,TRBJ2-1,ASSSEQSSYNEQF
TRBV6-6,TRBJ2-7,ASRPTGVTYEQY
TRBV4-3,TRBJ1-3,ASSQHRGSSGNTIY
TRBV14,TRBJ1-1,ASSQVRDRGMNTEAF
TRBV9,TRBJ2-2,ASSPRIAGAGYTGELF
TRBV9,TRBJ1-1,ASSAPTGPNTEAF
TRBV29-1,TRBJ1-5,SARDNNQPQH
TRBV19,TRBJ1-4,ATAGWGRAREKLF